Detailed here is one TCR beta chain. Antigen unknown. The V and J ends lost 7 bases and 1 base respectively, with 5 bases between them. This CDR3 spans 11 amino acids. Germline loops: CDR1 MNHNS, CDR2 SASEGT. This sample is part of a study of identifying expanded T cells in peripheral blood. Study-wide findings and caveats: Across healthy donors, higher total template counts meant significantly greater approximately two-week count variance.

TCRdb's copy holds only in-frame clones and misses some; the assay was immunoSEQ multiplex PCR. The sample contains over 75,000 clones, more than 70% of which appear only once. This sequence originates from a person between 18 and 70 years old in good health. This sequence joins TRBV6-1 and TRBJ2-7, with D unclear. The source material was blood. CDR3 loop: CASTKSYEQYF. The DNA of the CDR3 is TGTGCCAGCACCAAATCCTACGAGCAGTACTTC.